This T cell receptor beta chain appears in the sequencing data of a study of cytomegalovirus exposure and HLA in healthy donors. Findings of the study overall: Some V segments could not be told apart, so they were left out, TRBV6-2 and TRBV6-3 among them.

The table lists this clone with a few counts. Its specificity is unknown. Deletions cut 5 bases from V and 1 base from J, with 6 bases between. Germline values: CDR1 DFQATT, CDR2 SNEGSKA (reference sequence). This CDR3 has 11 residues. The PCR contained 60 Vbeta and 13 Jbeta primers. Sequencing used immunoSEQ multiplex PCR; TCRdb keeps in-frame clones, though not all of them. Among fewer than 90,000 clones, roughly three quarters were seen once, and the ten largest hold about 1.4%. Source material: PBMCs. The chain uses TRBV20-1 and TRBJ2-7; D remains unclear. The sequence was obtained from a male donor in good health and CMV-seronegative. The DNA of the CDR3 is TGCAGTGCTGACTCGTCCTACGAGCAGTACTTC. It yields the protein CSADSSYEQYF.